This TCR beta chain was sequenced for a study of blood T cell repertoires in COVID-19. Whole-study context: There were acute and convalescent COVID-19 samples, and they came from the United States, Italy and Spain. From T cells, B-cell-depleted T cells, or PBMCs came the material, which was cDNA or gDNA.

Germline V CDR1 and CDR2: SQVTM, ANQGSEA. The CDR3 runs to 13 residues. V lost 1 base and J 5 bases, leaving 12 bases between the germline ends. In the source study's methods: Amplification from reference gene primers served as the basis for estimated nucleated cell counts. Assay: immunoSEQ multiplex PCR; the TCRdb copy retains only in-frame clones and omits some. From that table come the V and J calls and clone size; the DNA was used to work out D and trimming. The sample has 200,000 to 250,000 clones, around three quarters seen once. The chain combines TRBV29-1 with TRBJ2-7, with a weak D call TRBD1 (5 bases). The clonotype was recovered from an older woman with acute or convalescent COVID-19. The sample was peripheral blood. The CDR3 region has the DNA TGCAGCGTTGAAGGCCAGGGCCGGAACGAGCAGTACTTC. It specifies CSVEGQGRNEQYF.